This paragraph covers one T cell receptor (beta chain) sequence. Its antigen is unknown. This entry belongs to a study of PD-1 blockade in classical Hodgkin lymphoma. This CDR3 has 15 residues. CDR1 is MDHEN and CDR2 is SYDVKM in the germline V gene. The V end was cut by 8 bases, the J end by 1 base, with 16 bases between. TCRdb's copy holds only in-frame clones and misses some; the assay was immunoSEQ multiplex PCR. The data contain 15,000 to 25,000 clones, around four fifths of them singletons. Whole-study findings and limits: Complete responders entered with baseline diversity on par with newly diagnosed patients, the results showed. There was a significant rise in CD4+ TCR diversity by C4D1, with no such rise for CD8+. Reported baseline diversity: healthy donors highest, relapsed/refractory patients lowest.

As for time point: cycle 4 day 1 (C4D1), after six to seven weeks of nivolumab. Every one of the patients relapsed after autologous stem cell transplantation (brentuximab vedotin exposure was variable). Magnetic negative selection purified CD4+ T cells from thawed PBMCs. This sequence originates from a human donor with classical Hodgkin lymphoma. The chain uses TRBV28 and TRBJ2-3; D unclear. The sequencing here drew on CD4+ T cells from blood, taken before the fourth cycle of nivolumab. Here the CDR3 DNA reads TGTGCCAGCCTCGACGGCTCCGCGGGCACAGATACGCAGTATTTT. This gives the protein CASLDGSAGTDTQYF.